The clone carrying this TCR beta chain was picked up one time. This entry belongs to a study of blood T cell repertoires in COVID-19. Overall study: The cDNA or gDNA used as material had been derived from T cells, B-cell-depleted T cells, or PBMCs.

Produced via immunoSEQ multiplex PCR; TCRdb's table is partial and in-frame only. The sample records some 200,000 clones, 70% to 90% being singletons. V gave up 7 bases and J gave up 0 bases, with 16 bases separating them. The CDR3 covers 16 residues. Germline assignment: CDR1 MNHEY and CDR2 SMNVEV (reference sequence). The sample consisted of peripheral blood. V and J are TRBV27 and TRBJ2-4; tentative D call: TRBD1 (5 bases). This sequence was found in a young woman who had recovered from COVID-19. In DNA, the CDR3 is TGTGCCAGCATATCGAGGTTGGACATAGCCAAAAACATTCAGTACTTC. The encoded protein is CASISRLDIAKNIQYF.